The TCR beta chain under discussion was sequenced for a study of cytomegalovirus exposure and HLA in healthy donors. Primers: 60 Vbeta forward and 13 Jbeta reverse. Authors' analysis steps: It was a later analysis that counted approximately 81 million unique TCR beta chains, of which about 10 million were shared. Sequencing was performed with immunoSEQ multiplex PCR; in TCRdb, only in-frame clones are kept and a portion is missing. The V and J calls and the clone size are those of that table, but D and trimming were determined from the DNA. This table has fewer than 250,000 clones, around 86% appearing once. V was trimmed by 3 bases and J by 2 bases, leaving 11 bases between them. Per the germline V gene, CDR1 is SGHRS and CDR2 is YFSETQ. CDR3 length equals 15 residues.

The rearrangement uses TRBV5-1 and TRBJ1-4; weak D call: TRBD1 (5 bases). The receptor comes from a woman aged 45-60 years in good health and CMV-seropositive. The sample taken for sequencing was PBMCs. Here the CDR3 reads CASSYHRITNEKLFF. The CDR3 DNA reads as TGCGCCAGCAGCTACCACAGGATTACTAATGAAAAACTGTTTTTT.